The 10 T cell receptor beta chains presented below share a single source sample, sequenced in a study of T-cell reconstitution after alpha-beta-depleted transplantation in children. For TCRbeta, the library was prepared with unique molecular identifiers. TCRdb re-analysed the PCR reads in MiXCR, keeping a single row per CDR3 protein. The repertoire holds 900,000 or so distinct CDR3 sequences, with 16% as singletons. This material consisted of PBMCs, mostly from graft donor cells, taken 360 days after TCRalphabeta/CD19-depleted stem cell transplant. The source is a male patient between 5 and 17 years old who had a stem cell transplant for acute lymphoblastic leukemia, so the T cells may come from the graft donor.

The gene calls are TRBV6-1 and TRBJ2-2; 9 positions agree with TRBD2. The CDR3 loop spans 15 amino acids. J lost 4 bases, V lost 4 bases, and 4 bases had no gene match. Germline V gives CDR1 MNHNS, CDR2 SASEGT. CDR3 coding DNA: TGTGCCAGCAGTGTAGCGGGAGTGGGCACCGGGGAGCTGTTTTTT. Protein sequence: CASSVAGVGTGELFF.

This clonotype was observed a few times. The chain uses TRBV7-3 and TRBJ1-1; D is unclear. CDR1 is SGHTA and CDR2 is FQGTGA in the germline V gene. V lost 1 base and J 0 bases, leaving 9 bases between the germline ends. This CDR3 comprises 15 residues. The CDR3 reads CASSLNGLLNTEAFF. The DNA of the CDR3 is TGTGCCAGCAGCTTAAACGGTCTTTTGAACACTGAAGCTTTCTTT.

The genes are TRBV20-1 and TRBJ2-7; 9 bases agree with TRBD1. Germline assignment: CDR1 DFQATT and CDR2 SNEGSKA (reference sequence). The CDR3 has 15 amino acids. The V and J ends lost 6 bases and 5 bases, in that order; junction bases with no gene match: 14. The CDR3 loop is CSATIFGTGIDEQYF. CDR3 nucleotide sequence: TGCAGTGCCACCATTTTCGGGACAGGGATCGACGAGCAGTACTTC.

The CDR3 spells CASSQGMARDRGSGANVLTF. The DNA of the CDR3 is TGCGCCAGCAGCCAAGGCATGGCCCGTGACAGGGGCTCTGGGGCCAACGTCCTGACTTTC. The V gene is TRBV4-1, the J gene TRBJ2-6; 8 nucleotides align to TRBD1. The trim removed 1 base at V and 0 bases at J, leaving 11 bases unmatched. The CDR3 is 20 amino acids. Per germline, CDR1 MGHRA and CDR2 YSYEKL.

V gene TRBV18 combines with J gene TRBJ2-3, with 9 bases that match TRBD2. Per germline, CDR1 KGHSH and CDR2 LQKENI. The ends lost 2 bases at V and 2 bases at J; junction bases unmatched: 2. The CDR3 runs 15 residues. Here the CDR3 DNA reads TGTGCCAGCTCACCAGTAGCGGGAGCCACAGATACGCAGTATTTT. This encodes CASSPVAGATDTQYF.

The J gene is TRBJ2-3, the V gene TRBV4-2; 11 bases align to TRBD1. CDR3 size: 16 residues. V was pared by 3 bases and J by 6 bases, with 8 bases of the junction left unmatched. Germline V gene data show CDR1 as LGHNA and CDR2 as YNFKEQ. The CDR3 spells CASSQWTGGVRDTQYF. CDR3 sequence (DNA): TGTGCCAGCAGCCAGTGGACAGGGGGCGTGAGGGATACGCAGTATTTT.

The J gene is TRBJ2-7, the V gene TRBV27; weak D call: TRBD2 (6 bases). Deletions cut 3 bases from V and 3 bases from J, with 18 bases between. In germline, CDR1 is MNHEY, CDR2 SMNVEV (reference sequence). CDR3 length equals 16 residues. The CDR3, as DNA: TGTGCCAGCAGTTTTGGGAGATTTGGGGGACTCTACGAGCAGTACTTC. Translation gives CASSFGRFGGLYEQYF.

Ten or more counts support this clonotype. The chain employs TRBV5-1 and TRBJ2-7, with 7 bases identical to TRBD1. In germline, CDR1 is SGHRS, CDR2 YFSETQ. Trimming removed 4 bases from V and 0 bases from J; junction bases left unmatched: 4. The CDR3 has 14 amino acids. In DNA form, the CDR3 reads TGCGCCAGCAGCAATGGACAGGTCTCCTACGAGCAGTACTTC. Its protein product is CASSNGQVSYEQYF.

This clonotype was observed a few times. The CDR3 reads CASSHGDRVGEAFF. The CDR3 bases are TGTGCCAGCAGCCACGGCGACAGGGTAGGTGAAGCTTTCTTT. This chain joins TRBV27 and TRBJ1-1; TRBD1 aligns across 7 bases. Trimming at V came to 6 bases and at J to 7 bases, leaving 11 bases not matched to a gene. The CDR3 is 14 amino acids. Germline V gene lookup returns CDR1 MNHEY and CDR2 SMNVEV (reference sequence).

V is TRBV9 and J is TRBJ2-7, with 10 bases fitting TRBD2. This CDR3 region has 16 residues. The V segment lost 0 bases and the J segment 0 bases; nucleotides outside the gene matches: 3. Germline CDR1 SGDLS, CDR2 YYNGEE. DNA for the CDR3: TGTGCCAGCAGCGTAGAGGGGACTAGCGTCTCCTACGAGCAGTACTTC. This encodes CASSVEGTSVSYEQYF.